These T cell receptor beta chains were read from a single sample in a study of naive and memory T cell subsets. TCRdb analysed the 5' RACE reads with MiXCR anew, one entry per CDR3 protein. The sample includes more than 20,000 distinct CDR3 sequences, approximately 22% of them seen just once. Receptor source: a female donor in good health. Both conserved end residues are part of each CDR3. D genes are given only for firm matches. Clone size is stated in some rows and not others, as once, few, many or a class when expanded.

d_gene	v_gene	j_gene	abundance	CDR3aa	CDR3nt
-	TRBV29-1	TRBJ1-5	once	CSVVVDSNQPQHF	TGCAGCGTTGTGGTAGATAGCAATCAGCCCCAGCATTTT
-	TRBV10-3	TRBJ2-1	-	CAIKEGEQSSYNEQFF	TGTGCCATCAAGGAGGGAGAACAAAGCTCCTACAATGAGCAGTTCTTC
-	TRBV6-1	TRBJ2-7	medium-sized	CASRVRSDSYEQYF	TGTGCCAGCAGGGTAAGGTCCGACTCCTACGAGCAGTACTTC
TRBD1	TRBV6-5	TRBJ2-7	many	CASSWDSRSYEQYF	TGTGCCAGCAGTTGGGACAGTCGCTCCTACGAGCAGTACTTC
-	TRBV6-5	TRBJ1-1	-	CASSYTDTGHTEAFF	TGTGCCAGCAGTTACACAGACACAGGACACACTGAAGCTTTCTTT
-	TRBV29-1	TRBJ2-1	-	CSGEVPEWYSNEQFF	TGCAGCGGCGAGGTACCGGAGTGGTATAGCAATGAGCAGTTCTTC
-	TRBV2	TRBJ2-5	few	CSGSTPFQETQYF	TGTTCTGGATCCACTCCCTTCCAAGAGACCCAGTACTTC
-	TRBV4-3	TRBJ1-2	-	CASSQVLEANYGYTF	TGCGCCAGCAGCCAAGTGCTCGAAGCCAACTATGGCTACACCTTC
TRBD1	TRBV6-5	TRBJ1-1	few	CASGPTGVTEAFF	TGTGCCAGCGGGCCGACAGGGGTCACTGAAGCTTTCTTT
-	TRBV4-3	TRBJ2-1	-	CASSQDGQGNNEQFF	TGCGCCAGCAGCCAAGACGGCCAGGGGAACAATGAGCAGTTCTTC
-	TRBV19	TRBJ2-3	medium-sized	CASSEGYSTDTQYF	TGTGCCAGTAGTGAAGGATATAGCACAGATACGCAGTATTTT
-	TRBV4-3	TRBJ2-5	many	CASSQGLDRGRETQYF	TGCGCCAGCAGCCAAGGATTGGACAGAGGACGGGAGACCCAGTACTTC
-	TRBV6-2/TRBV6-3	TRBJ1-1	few	CASSYSDGDSAEAFF	TGTGCCAGCAGTTACTCTGATGGAGACTCCGCTGAAGCTTTCTTT
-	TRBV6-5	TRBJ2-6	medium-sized	CASSYDPPSGANVLTF	TGTGCCAGCAGTTACGACCCTCCCTCTGGGGCCAACGTCCTGACTTTC
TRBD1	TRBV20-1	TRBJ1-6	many	CSAREGGQGNSPLHF	TGCAGTGCTAGAGAAGGGGGACAGGGTAATTCACCCCTCCACTTT
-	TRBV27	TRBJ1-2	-	CASSLSGSYGYTF	TGTGCCAGCAGTTTGTCGGGGAGCTATGGCTACACCTTC
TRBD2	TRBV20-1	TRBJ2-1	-	CSARDGDYHNEQFF	TGCAGTGCTAGAGATGGGGACTACCACAATGAGCAGTTCTTC
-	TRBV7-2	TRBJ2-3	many	CASSFSQDTQYF	TGTGCCAGCAGCTTTTCACAAGATACGCAGTATTTT
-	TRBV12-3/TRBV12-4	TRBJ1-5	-	CASSFEGNQPQHF	TGTGCCAGCAGTTTTGAGGGCAATCAGCCCCAGCATTTT
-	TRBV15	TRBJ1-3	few	CATSPNSGNTIYF	TGTGCCACCAGCCCAAACTCTGGAAACACCATATATTTT
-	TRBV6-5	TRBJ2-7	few	CASRMTALDEQYF	TGTGCCAGCAGGATGACGGCCCTGGACGAGCAGTACTTC
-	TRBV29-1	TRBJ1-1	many	CSVDRSMNTEAFF	TGCAGCGTTGATCGGAGCATGAACACTGAAGCTTTCTTT
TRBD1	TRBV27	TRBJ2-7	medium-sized	CASSPIFTQGALHYEQYF	TGTGCCAGCAGTCCTATCTTTACACAGGGGGCATTACACTACGAGCAGTACTTC
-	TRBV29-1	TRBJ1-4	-	CSVVASTNEKLFF	TGCAGCGTTGTAGCTTCAACTAATGAAAAACTGTTTTTT
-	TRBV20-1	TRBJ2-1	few	CSARPAYPYNEQFF	TGCAGTGCTAGACCAGCGTACCCCTACAATGAGCAGTTCTTC
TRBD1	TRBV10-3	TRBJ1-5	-	CAISEATGDNQPQHF	TGTGCCATCAGTGAGGCGACAGGGGACAATCAGCCCCAGCATTTT
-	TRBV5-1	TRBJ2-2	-	CASSLVPEGELFF	TGCGCCAGCAGCTTGGTACCTGAGGGGGAGCTGTTTTTT
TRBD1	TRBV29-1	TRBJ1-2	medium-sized	CSVVVGGGGGYTF	TGCAGCGTTGTCGTCGGAGGGGGCGGGGGCTACACCTTC
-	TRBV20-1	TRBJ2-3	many	CSAGVGGRGTDTQYF	TGCAGTGCTGGGGTAGGCGGCCGGGGCACAGATACGCAGTATTTT
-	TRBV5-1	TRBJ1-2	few	CASSLEGTYGYTF	TGCGCCAGCAGCTTGGAAGGGACCTATGGCTACACCTTC
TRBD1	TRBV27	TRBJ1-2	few	CASSTMGQGNYGYTF	TGTGCCAGCAGTACTATGGGACAGGGGAACTATGGCTACACCTTC
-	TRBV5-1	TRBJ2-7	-	CASSAGPYYEQYF	TGCGCCAGCAGCGCGGGACCATACTACGAGCAGTACTTC
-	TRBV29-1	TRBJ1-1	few	CSVAYRVRTEAFF	TGCAGCGTTGCCTACAGGGTTCGGACTGAAGCTTTCTTT
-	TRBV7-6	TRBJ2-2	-	CASTPVGELFF	TGTGCCAGCACCCCGGTCGGGGAGCTGTTTTTT
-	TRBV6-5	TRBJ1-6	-	CASSSQGIGNSPLHF	TGTGCCAGCAGTTCCCAGGGGATTGGGAATTCACCCCTCCACTTT
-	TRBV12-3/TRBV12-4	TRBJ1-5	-	CASSLAQGQPQHF	TGTGCCAGCAGTTTAGCCCAGGGGCAGCCCCAGCATTTT
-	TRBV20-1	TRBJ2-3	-	CSASQLWATDTQYF	TGCAGTGCTTCCCAATTGTGGGCCACAGATACGCAGTATTTT
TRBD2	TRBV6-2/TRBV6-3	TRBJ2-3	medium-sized	CASSYSTSADTQYF	TGTGCCAGCAGTTACTCGACTAGCGCAGATACGCAGTATTTT
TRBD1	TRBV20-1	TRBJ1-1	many	CSAETDREF	TGCAGTGCCGAAACCGACAGGGAGTTT
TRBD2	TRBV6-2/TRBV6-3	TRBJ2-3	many	CASSTTPGEGAADTQYF	TGTGCCAGCAGTACGACCCCCGGGGAGGGAGCAGCAGATACGCAGTATTTT
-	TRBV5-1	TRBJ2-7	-	CASSDTEEGSYEQYF	TGCGCCAGCTCCGACACGGAAGAAGGTTCCTACGAGCAGTACTTC
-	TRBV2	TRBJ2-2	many	CASSEIPTGELFF	TGTGCCAGCAGTGAAATACCTACCGGGGAGCTGTTTTTT